This TCR beta chain was retrieved from a study of T cell repertoires in cytomegalovirus infection. Using its own MiXCR run on the reads, TCRdb lists one record per CDR3 protein. The sample carries about 180,000 distinct CDR3 sequences, approximately 15% recorded once. Material: PBMCs. The sequence was collected from a human donor in good health (CMV status not recorded). Some clones in this sample may be carry-over from other donors' samples.

The CDR3: CASSQAPRRPTDTQYF. CDR3 sequence (DNA): TGTGCCAGCAGCCAAGCCCCTAGGAGACCCACAGATACGCAGTATTTT. V and J are TRBV3-1 and TRBJ2-3, with D hard to call. The CDR3 contains 16 residues. The germline V and J ends were trimmed by 1 base and 2 bases, with 13 bases remaining between them. The germline V gene has CDR1 LGHDT and CDR2 YNNKEL (reference sequence).